This T cell receptor (beta chain) was observed in a study of OX40 agonist ivuxolimab in advanced cancers. Study-level information: Earlier anti-PD-1, anti-PD-L1 or anti-CTLA-4 therapy was permitted; 35% to 50% had received some. Study-wide results and limits: Within 6 weeks, CD4+ and CD8+ blood T cells expanded clonally at 0.1 to 3.0 mg/kg.

The data were produced by immunoSEQ multiplex PCR, yet TCRdb's version contains in-frame clones alone and is incomplete. The table shows roughly 64,000 clones, with about four fifths occurring only once. Points on this clone: Its target is unknown.

The CDR3 is 13 amino acids. Germline-derived CDR1 and CDR2 are KGHSH and LQKENI. V shed 6 bases and J 5 bases; nucleotides not matched to a gene: 4. With baseline, cycle 4 day 1, and cycle 7 day 1 as timepoints, blood was sampled. The chain employs TRBV18 and TRBJ1-2, with 9 bases that match TRBD1. The receptor was derived from an adult with an advanced solid tumor such as melanoma, head and neck, liver or kidney cancer. Sequencing was performed on CD4+ or CD8+ T cells sorted from blood, taken in a trial of the OX40 agonist ivuxolimab. The CDR3 protein is CASSRDREYGYTF. The CDR3 DNA follows: TGTGCCAGCTCCCGGGACAGGGAATATGGCTACACCTTC. The full variable domain, completed using reference TRBV18 and TRBJ1-2, is NAGVMQNPRHLVRRRGQEARLRCSPMKGHSHVYWYRQLPEEGLKFMVYLQKENIIDESGMPKERFSAEFPKEGPSILRIQQVVRGDSAAYFCASSRDREYGYTFGSGTRLTVV.